The sequence of this T cell receptor beta chain was determined in a study of cytomegalovirus exposure and HLA in healthy donors. Study-wide results and caveats: Presence/absence analyses treated sequencing depth as roughly uniform across donors. In a later analysis, most CMV-associated TCR beta chains appeared HLA-restricted.

With 60 Vbeta and 13 Jbeta primers, the PCR was carried out. Sequencing used immunoSEQ multiplex PCR; TCRdb keeps in-frame clones, though not all of them. Among roughly 220,000 clones listed, 65% to 80% were seen once. Donors showed nominal health when sampled, although they likely had unrecorded immune exposures. With 6 bases clipped from V and 1 base from J, the junction kept 17 bases outside the gene matches. Germline values: CDR1 LNHDA, CDR2 SQIVND (reference sequence). The length of the CDR3 is 18 residues. Points on this clone: Its specificity is unknown.

Sequencing used PBMCs. The clonotype was recovered from a man aged 45-60 years in good health and CMV-seronegative. V is TRBV19 and J is TRBJ1-1, with 7 nucleotides matching TRBD1. The CDR3 is CASRLPLLPGQPNTEAFF. Written as DNA, the CDR3 is TGTGCCAGTAGGCTACCCTTACTACCGGGACAGCCGAACACTGAAGCTTTCTTT. Supplemented by reference TRBV19 and TRBJ1-1, the full variable domain reads DGGITQSPKYLFRKEGQNVTLSCEQNLNHDAMYWYRQDPGQGLRLIYYSQIVNDFQKGDIAEGYSVSREKKESFPLTVTSAQKNPTAFYLCASRLPLLPGQPNTEAFFGQGTRLTVV.